The clone carrying this T cell receptor (beta chain) turned up a few times. The antigen is not known. One entry per CDR3 protein results from TCRdb running MiXCR on the reads. The sample lists roughly 800,000 distinct CDR3 sequences, about 29% seen once, with around 13% in the top ten. The sample originates from a study of T cell repertoires in cytomegalovirus infection. Turning to the study itself: Used in the study were CMV epitopes, some recently identified and HLA-C-restricted, others well-studied and HLA-B-restricted. CMV infection and matching HLA type were both indicated by public TCR beta signatures.

Whole-study findings and limits: CMV-specific TCR beta clonotypes restricted by HLA-C dominated the ex vivo response. Totalled public TCR beta family frequency picked out people who carried CMV plus the relevant HLA.

V was clipped by 0 bases and J by 1 base, with 10 bases between them. The germline V gene encodes CDR1 LGHDT and CDR2 YNNKEL (reference sequence). The CDR3 extends over 16 amino acids. The source material was cultured CD8+ T cells from PBMCs, sampled from culture after CMV antigen stimulation. The chain combines TRBV3-1 with TRBJ2-1; no firm D call. The TCR sequence derives from a human donor in good health (CMV status not recorded). Some clones in this sample may be carry-over from other donors' samples. The CDR3 DNA is TGTGCCAGCAGCCAAGATAGTGGGCTATCCTACAATGAGCAGTTCTTC. The encoded protein is CASSQDSGLSYNEQFF.